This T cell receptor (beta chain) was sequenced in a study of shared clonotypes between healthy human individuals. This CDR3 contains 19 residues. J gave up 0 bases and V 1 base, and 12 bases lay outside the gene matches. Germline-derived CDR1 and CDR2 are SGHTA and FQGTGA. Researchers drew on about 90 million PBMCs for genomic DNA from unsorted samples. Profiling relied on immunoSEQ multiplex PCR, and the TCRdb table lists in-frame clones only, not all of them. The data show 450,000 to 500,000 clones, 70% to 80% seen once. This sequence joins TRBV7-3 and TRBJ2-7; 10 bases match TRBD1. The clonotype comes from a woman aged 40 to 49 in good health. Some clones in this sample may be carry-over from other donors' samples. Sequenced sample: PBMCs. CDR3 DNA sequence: TGTGCCAGCAGCTTAAGGCTTGGACAGGGGGGCCAGAGCTCCTACGAGCAGTACTTC. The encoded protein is CASSLRLGQGGQSSYEQYF. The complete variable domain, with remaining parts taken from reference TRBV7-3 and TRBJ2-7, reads GAGVSQTPSNKVTEKGKYVELRCDPISGHTALYWYRQSLGQGPEFLIYFQGTGAADDSGLPNDRFFAVRPEGSVSTLKIQRTERGDSAVYLCASSLRLGQGGQSSYEQYFGPGTRLTVT.